A selection of T cell receptor beta chains follows, all from one sample in a study of blood T cell repertoires in COVID-19. Assay: immunoSEQ multiplex PCR; the TCRdb copy retains only in-frame clones and omits some. The data show around 320,000 clones, roughly 87% seen once. Source material: peripheral blood. Receptors originate from a man aged 18 to 35 with active or convalescent COVID-19. The CDR3 runs from the conserved cysteine through the conserved F or W. D genes are given only for firm matches. Rows may omit the clone size; those that give it use once, few, many or a size class.

j_gene	abundance	v_gene	len	d_gene	CDR3nt	CDR3aa
TRBJ2-1	-	TRBV11-3	16	-	TGTGCCAGCAGCACACGGTTCGGGGTACACTCGAATGAGCAGTTCTTC	CASSTRFGVHSNEQFF
TRBJ2-3	-	TRBV7-9	15	TRBD2	TGTGCCAGCAGCTTGGGACTAGCGGGTACAGATACGCAGTATTTT	CASSLGLAGTDTQYF
TRBJ1-6	-	TRBV18	13	-	TGTGCCAGCTCACCAGCGGGGGGAGACCCCCTCCACTTT	CASSPAGGDPLHF
TRBJ1-5	-	TRBV2	14	-	TGTGCCAGCAGTCGACAGGCCTCGAGGCAGCCCCAGCATTTT	CASSRQASRQPQHF
TRBJ2-1	-	TRBV6-2/TRBV6-3	15	-	TGTGCCAGCAGTTCCAATGATAGGGGATACAATGAGCAGTTCTTC	CASSSNDRGYNEQFF
TRBJ2-2	-	TRBV10-2	16	TRBD1	TGCGCCAGCAGTGAGTCCGGGACAGGGGGCACCGGGGAGCTGTTTTTT	CASSESGTGGTGELFF
TRBJ1-4	-	TRBV20-1	18	-	TGCAGTGCTAGTGATCGACAGGACCACCTAGGCTCTAATGAAAAACTGTTTTTT	CSASDRQDHLGSNEKLFF
TRBJ2-3	-	TRBV7-9	14	TRBD1	TGTGCCAGCAGCTCGGACAGGAGCACAGATACGCAGTATTTT	CASSSDRSTDTQYF
TRBJ1-1	-	TRBV19	16	-	TGTGCCAGTAGTATAGATTTAGGCCAGGGCTACACTGAAGCTTTCTTT	CASSIDLGQGYTEAFF
TRBJ2-2	-	TRBV2	15	-	TGTGCCAGCAGGGCGGTAACAGGGAACACCGGGGAGCTGTTTTTT	CASRAVTGNTGELFF
TRBJ2-5	-	TRBV20-1	15	TRBD2	TGCAGTGCTAGTATCGGTAGCGGGGTCCAAGAGACCCAGTACTTC	CSASIGSGVQETQYF
TRBJ2-1	few	TRBV5-1	17	TRBD2	TGCGCCAGCTACGCGGGACTAGCGGGAGGGTACTACAATGAGCAGTTCTTC	CASYAGLAGGYYNEQFF
TRBJ2-2	-	TRBV2	13	-	TGTGCCAGCAGTGAATGGGGGGCCGGGGAGCTGTTTTTT	CASSEWGAGELFF
TRBJ2-7	-	TRBV7-2	16	TRBD2	TGTGCCAGCAGCTTAGCGGCTAGCGGGGTCTCCTACGAGCAGTACTTC	CASSLAASGVSYEQYF
TRBJ2-3	-	TRBV7-9	14	TRBD2	TGTGCCAGCAGGATTAGCGGGACCACAGATACGCAGTATTTT	CASRISGTTDTQYF
TRBJ2-1	-	TRBV4-2	12	-	TGTGCCAGCAGCCTATCTACAGATGAGCAGTTCTTC	CASSLSTDEQFF
TRBJ1-2	-	TRBV4-3	17	TRBD1	TGCGCCAGCAGCCAAGGGGTGAGACAGGGCCACAACTATGGCTACACCTTC	CASSQGVRQGHNYGYTF
TRBJ1-6	-	TRBV5-6	14	-	TGTGCCAGCAGCAGGAGAATAACTAATTCACCCCTCCACTTT	CASSRRITNSPLHF
TRBJ2-4	-	TRBV5-1	12	-	TGCGCCAGCAGCCCGTGGGGGGACATTCAGTACTTC	CASSPWGDIQYF